This TCR beta chain was captured by sequencing in a study of blood T cell repertoires in COVID-19. Study-level information: Specimens from acute and convalescent COVID-19 originated in the United States, Italy and Spain. In each case, the material was cDNA or gDNA derived from T cells, B-cell-depleted T cells, or PBMCs.

Original processing notes: Using reference gene primer amplification, nucleated cell counts were estimated. Profiling relied on immunoSEQ multiplex PCR, and the TCRdb table lists in-frame clones only, not all of them. V and J calls and clone size follow that table, whereas D and trimming were derived from the DNA. The data show approximately 250,000 clones, approximately 80% seen once. Germline V gene sequence: CDR1 MNHEY, CDR2 SMNVEV (reference sequence). Trimming shortened V by 2 bases and J by 0 bases, and 14 bases separated the two germline ends. This CDR3 has 17 residues. The chain is built from TRBV27 and TRBJ2-1; D may be TRBD2 (6 bases). The sample taken for sequencing was peripheral blood. This clonotype was obtained from a woman aged 45-59 years with acute or convalescent COVID-19. CDR3 sequence: CASSLRGSGLSYNEQFF. In nucleotides, the CDR3 is TGTGCCAGCAGTTTACGGGGGAGCGGGCTCTCCTACAATGAGCAGTTCTTC.